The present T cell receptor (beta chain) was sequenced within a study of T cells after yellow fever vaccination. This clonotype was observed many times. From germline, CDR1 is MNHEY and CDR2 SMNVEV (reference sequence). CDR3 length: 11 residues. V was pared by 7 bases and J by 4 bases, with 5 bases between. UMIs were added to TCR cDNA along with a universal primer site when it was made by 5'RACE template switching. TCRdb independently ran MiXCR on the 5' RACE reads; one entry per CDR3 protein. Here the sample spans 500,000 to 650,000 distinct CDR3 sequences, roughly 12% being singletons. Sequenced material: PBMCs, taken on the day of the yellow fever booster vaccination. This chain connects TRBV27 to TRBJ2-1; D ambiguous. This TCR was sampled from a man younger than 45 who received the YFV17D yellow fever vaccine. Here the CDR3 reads CASTSYNEQFF. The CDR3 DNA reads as TGTGCCAGCACCTCGTACAATGAGCAGTTCTTC.